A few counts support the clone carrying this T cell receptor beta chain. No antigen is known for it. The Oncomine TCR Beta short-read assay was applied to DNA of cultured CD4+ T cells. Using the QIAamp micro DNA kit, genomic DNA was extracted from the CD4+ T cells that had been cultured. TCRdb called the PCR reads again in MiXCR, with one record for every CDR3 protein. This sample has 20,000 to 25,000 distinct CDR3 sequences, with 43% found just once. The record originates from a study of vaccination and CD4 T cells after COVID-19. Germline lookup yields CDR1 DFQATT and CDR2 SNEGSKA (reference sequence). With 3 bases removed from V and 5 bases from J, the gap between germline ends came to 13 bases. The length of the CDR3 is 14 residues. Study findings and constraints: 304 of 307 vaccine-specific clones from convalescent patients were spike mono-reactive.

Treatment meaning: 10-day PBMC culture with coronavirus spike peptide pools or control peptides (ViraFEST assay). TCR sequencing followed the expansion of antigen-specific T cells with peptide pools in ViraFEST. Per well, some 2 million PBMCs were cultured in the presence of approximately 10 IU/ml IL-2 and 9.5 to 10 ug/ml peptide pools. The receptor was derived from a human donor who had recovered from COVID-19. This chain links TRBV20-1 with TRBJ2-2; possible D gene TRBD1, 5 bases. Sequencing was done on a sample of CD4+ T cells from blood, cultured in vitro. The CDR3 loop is CSARKPQGTGELFF. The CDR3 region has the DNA TGCAGTGCTAGGAAACCCCAGGGAACCGGGGAGCTGTTTTTT.